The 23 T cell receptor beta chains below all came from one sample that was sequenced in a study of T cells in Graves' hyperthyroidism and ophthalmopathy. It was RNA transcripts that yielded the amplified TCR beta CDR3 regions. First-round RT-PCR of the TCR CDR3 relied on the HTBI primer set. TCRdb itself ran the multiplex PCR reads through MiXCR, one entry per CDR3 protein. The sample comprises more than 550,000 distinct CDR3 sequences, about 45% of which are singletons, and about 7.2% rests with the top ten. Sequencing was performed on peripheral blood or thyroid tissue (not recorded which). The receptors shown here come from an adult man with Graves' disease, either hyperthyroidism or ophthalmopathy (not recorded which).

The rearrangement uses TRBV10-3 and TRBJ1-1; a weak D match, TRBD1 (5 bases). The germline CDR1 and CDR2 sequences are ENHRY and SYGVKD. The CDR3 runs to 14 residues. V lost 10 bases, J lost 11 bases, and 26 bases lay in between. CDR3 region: CASRAAGTLGRAFF. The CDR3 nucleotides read TGTGCCAGCAGGGCCGCCGGGACCCTAGGTAGGGCTTTCTTT.

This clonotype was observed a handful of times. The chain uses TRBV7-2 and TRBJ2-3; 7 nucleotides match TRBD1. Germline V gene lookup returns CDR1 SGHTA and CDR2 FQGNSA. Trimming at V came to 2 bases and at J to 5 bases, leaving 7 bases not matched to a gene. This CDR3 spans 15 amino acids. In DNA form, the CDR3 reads TGTGCCAGCAGCTTAAGTAGGGGGCTTGTAGATACGCAGTATTTT. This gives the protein CASSLSRGLVDTQYF.

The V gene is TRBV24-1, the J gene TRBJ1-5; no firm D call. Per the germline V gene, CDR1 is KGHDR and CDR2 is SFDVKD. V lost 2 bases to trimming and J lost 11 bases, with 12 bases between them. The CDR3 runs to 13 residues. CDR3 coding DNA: TGTGCCACCAGTGATTACGGGCGTGGGGCCCAGCATTTT. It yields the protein CATSDYGRGAQHF.

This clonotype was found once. This chain's CDR3 is CASSVEGVSYEQYF. Here the CDR3 DNA reads TGTGCCAGCAGCGTAGAGGGAGTTAGCTACGAGCAGTACTTC. The gene calls are TRBV9 and TRBJ2-7; TRBD2 might be the D (5 bases). V lost 0 bases to trimming and J lost 3 bases, with 10 bases between them. Germline CDR1 SGDLS, CDR2 YYNGEE. The CDR3 is 14 amino acids.

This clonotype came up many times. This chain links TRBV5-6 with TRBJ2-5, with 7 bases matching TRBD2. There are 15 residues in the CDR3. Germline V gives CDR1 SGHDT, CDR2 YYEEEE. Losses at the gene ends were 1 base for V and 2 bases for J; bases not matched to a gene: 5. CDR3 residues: CASSLMGRGQETQYF. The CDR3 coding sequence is TGTGCCAGCAGCTTGATGGGGCGGGGGCAAGAGACCCAGTACTTC. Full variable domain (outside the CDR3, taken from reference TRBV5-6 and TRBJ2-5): DAGVTQSPTHLIKTRGQQVTLRCSPKSGHDTVSWYQQALGQGPQFIFQYYEEEERQRGNFPDRFSGHQFPNYSSELNVNALLLGDSALYLCASSLMGRGQETQYFGPGTRLLVL.

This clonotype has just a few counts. CDR3 loop: CASSPPRSSSYEQYF. Written as DNA, the CDR3 is TGTGCCAGCAGCCCCCCCAGGAGTAGCTCCTACGAGCAGTACTTC. This chain joins TRBV7-9 and TRBJ2-7; D gene ambiguous. Trimming removed 5 bases at V and 0 bases at J, with 14 bases between. This CDR3 comprises 15 residues. From germline, CDR1 is SEHNR and CDR2 FQNEAQ (reference sequence).

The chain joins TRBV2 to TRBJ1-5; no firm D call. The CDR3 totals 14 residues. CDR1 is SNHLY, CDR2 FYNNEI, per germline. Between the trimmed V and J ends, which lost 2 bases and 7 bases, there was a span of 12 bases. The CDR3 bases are TGTGCCAGCAGTGAAATCAGTTTCGACCAGCCCCAGCATTTT. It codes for CASSEISFDQPQHF.

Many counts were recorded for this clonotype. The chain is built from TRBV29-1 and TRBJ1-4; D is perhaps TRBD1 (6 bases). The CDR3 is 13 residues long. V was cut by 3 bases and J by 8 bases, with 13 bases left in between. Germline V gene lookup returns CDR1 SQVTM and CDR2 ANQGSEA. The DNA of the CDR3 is TGCAGCGTTGATTACCAGGGGAGCGAAAAACTGTTTTTT. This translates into CSVDYQGSEKLFF.

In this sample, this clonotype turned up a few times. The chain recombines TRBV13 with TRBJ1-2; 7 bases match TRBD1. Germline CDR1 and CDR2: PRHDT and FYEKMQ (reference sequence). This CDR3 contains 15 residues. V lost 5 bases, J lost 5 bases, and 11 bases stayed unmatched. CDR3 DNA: TGTGCCAGCAGCCATAACAGGGGCACTAGTTATGGCTACACCTTC. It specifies CASSHNRGTSYGYTF.

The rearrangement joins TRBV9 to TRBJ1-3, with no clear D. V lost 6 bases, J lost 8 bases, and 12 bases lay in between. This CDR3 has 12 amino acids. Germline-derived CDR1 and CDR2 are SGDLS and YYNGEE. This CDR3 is CASMGAGYTIYF. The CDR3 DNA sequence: TGTGCCAGCATGGGCGCGGGCTACACCATATATTTT.

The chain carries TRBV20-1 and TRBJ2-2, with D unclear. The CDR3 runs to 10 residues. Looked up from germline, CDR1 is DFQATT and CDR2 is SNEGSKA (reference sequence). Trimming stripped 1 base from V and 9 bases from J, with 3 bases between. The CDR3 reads CSARARELFF. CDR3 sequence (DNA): TGCAGTGCTAGAGCCAGGGAGCTGTTTTTT.

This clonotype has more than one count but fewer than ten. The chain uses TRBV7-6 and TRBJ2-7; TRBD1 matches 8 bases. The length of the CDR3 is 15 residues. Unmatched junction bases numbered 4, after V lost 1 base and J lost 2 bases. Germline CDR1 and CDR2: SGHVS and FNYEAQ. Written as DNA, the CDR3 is TGTGCCAGCAGCTTAGGAGACAGGGGACCCTACGAGCAGTACTTC. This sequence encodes CASSLGDRGPYEQYF.

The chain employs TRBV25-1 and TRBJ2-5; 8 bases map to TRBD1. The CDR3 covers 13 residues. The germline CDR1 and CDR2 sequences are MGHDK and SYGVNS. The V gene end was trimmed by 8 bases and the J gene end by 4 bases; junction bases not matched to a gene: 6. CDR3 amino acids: CASPDRGGETQYF. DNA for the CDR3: TGTGCCAGCCCTGACAGGGGAGGAGAGACCCAGTACTTC.

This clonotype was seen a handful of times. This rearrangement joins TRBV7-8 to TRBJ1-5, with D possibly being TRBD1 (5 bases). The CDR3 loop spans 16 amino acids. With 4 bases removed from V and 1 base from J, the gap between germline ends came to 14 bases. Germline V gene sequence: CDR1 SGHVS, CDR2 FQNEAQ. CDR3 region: CASSSPGGLSNQPQHF. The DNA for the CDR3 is TGTGCCAGCAGCTCACCCGGGGGGTTAAGCAATCAGCCCCAGCATTTT.

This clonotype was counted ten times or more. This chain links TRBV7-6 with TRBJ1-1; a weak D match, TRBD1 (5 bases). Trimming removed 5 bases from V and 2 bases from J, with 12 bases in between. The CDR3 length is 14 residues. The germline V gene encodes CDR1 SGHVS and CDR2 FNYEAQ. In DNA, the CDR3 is TGTGCCAGCAGCCAGACAGTTGCTAACACTGAAGCTTTCTTT. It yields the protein CASSQTVANTEAFF.

Here the CDR3 DNA reads TGTGCCACCAGCAGGAGAAGGGCCGGCTACACCTTC. This translates into CATSRRRAGYTF. The genes are TRBV15 and TRBJ1-2; D not certain. The CDR3 sequence is 12 residues long. Germline CDR1 reads LNHNV; CDR2 reads YYDKDF (reference sequence). V lost 3 bases and J lost 8, with 10 bases in between.

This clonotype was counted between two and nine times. CDR3 region: CSVQGTGGGSSPLHF. For the CDR3, the DNA is TGCAGTGTCCAGGGGACAGGGGGCGGAAGTTCACCCCTCCACTTT. V usage is TRBV20-1 and J usage is TRBJ1-6; 12 bases map to TRBD1. V was pared by 7 bases and J by 9 bases, with 10 bases of the junction left unmatched. The CDR3 runs to 15 residues. CDR1 DFQATT and CDR2 SNEGSKA come from the germline V gene (reference sequence).

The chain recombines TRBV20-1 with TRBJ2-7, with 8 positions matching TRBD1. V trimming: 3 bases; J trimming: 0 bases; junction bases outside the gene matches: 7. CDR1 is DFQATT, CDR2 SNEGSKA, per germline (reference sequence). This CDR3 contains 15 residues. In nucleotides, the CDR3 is TGCAGTGCTAGGTTCTCCAGGGGGCCCTCCTACGAGCAGTACTTC. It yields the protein CSARFSRGPSYEQYF.

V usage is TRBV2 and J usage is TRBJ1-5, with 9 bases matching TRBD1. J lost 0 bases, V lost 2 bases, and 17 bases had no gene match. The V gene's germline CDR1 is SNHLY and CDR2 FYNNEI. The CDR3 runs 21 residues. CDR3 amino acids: CASSERGPIPGQGISNQPQHF. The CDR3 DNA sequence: TGTGCCAGCAGTGAAAGAGGGCCGATCCCGGGACAGGGTATTAGCAATCAGCCCCAGCATTTT. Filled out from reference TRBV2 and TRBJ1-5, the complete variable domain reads EPEVTQTPSHQVTQMGQEVILRCVPISNHLYFYWYRQILGQKVEFLVSFYNNEISEKSEIFDDQFSVERPDGSNFTLKIRSTKLEDSAMYFCASSERGPIPGQGISNQPQHFGDGTRLSIL.

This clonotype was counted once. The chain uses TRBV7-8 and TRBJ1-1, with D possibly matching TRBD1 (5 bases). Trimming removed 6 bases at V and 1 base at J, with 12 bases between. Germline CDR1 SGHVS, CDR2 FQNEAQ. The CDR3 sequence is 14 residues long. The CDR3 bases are TGTGCCAGCAGTGGGACCGACGCGAACACTGAAGCTTTCTTT. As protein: CASSGTDANTEAFF.

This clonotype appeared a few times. The CDR3 loop is CASSLGSRAYGYTF. The CDR3 DNA reads TGTGCCAGCAGTTTAGGCTCCAGGGCCTATGGCTACACCTTC. This rearrangement joins TRBV12-3 or TRBV12-4 to TRBJ1-2; tentative D call: TRBD1 (5 bases). The V and J ends lost 1 base and 4 bases respectively, with 10 bases between them. This CDR3 spans 14 amino acids.

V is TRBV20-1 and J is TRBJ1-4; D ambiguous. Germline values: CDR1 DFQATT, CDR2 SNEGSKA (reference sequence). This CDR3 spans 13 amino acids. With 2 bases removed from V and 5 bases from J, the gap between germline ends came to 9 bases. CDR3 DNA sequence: TGCAGTGCTAGACCGGAGGCGAATGAAAAACTGTTTTTT. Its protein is CSARPEANEKLFF.

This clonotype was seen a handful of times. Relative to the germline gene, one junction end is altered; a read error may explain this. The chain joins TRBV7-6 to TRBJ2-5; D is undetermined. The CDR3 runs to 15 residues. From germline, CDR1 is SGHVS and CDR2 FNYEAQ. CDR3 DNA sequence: TGTGCTAGCAGCCCATCCCCCCGGGTTTCAGAGACCCAGTACTTC. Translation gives CASSPSPRVSETQYF.